The 32 T cell receptor beta chains given below trace back to one sample, sequenced in a study of CD8+CD57+ T cells in acquired aplastic anemia. All patients picked for sequencing had shown, by flow cytometry, an expansion of CD8+CD57+ cells. Genomic DNA templated the TCR beta VDJ and CDR3 profiling. Using its own MiXCR run on the reads, TCRdb lists one record per CDR3 protein. Here the sample spans 160,000 or so distinct CDR3 sequences, about 48% being singletons. The specimen sequenced was sorted CD4+, CD8+, or CD8+CD57+ T cells (not recorded which) from PBMCs. Every receptor here comes from a human donor with aplastic anemia.

This clonotype was seen at least ten times. This sequence joins TRBV13 and TRBJ2-7, with 7 bases aligning to TRBD1. Germline values: CDR1 PRHDT, CDR2 FYEKMQ (reference sequence). The V gene end was trimmed by 0 bases and the J gene end by 6 bases; junction bases not matched to a gene: 2. CDR3 size: 13 residues. The CDR3 loop is CASSLGQGSEQYF. The CDR3 bases are TGTGCCAGCAGCTTAGGACAGGGGAGCGAGCAGTACTTC.

This clonotype occurred many times. The chain recombines TRBV10-3 with TRBJ1-3, with a tentative D call TRBD1 (6 bases). CDR3 size: 15 residues. V lost 7 bases to trimming and J lost 2 bases, with 15 bases between them. Germline V gene data show CDR1 as ENHRY and CDR2 as SYGVKD. The CDR3 loop is CAITTGAGPGNTIYF. CDR3 nucleotides: TGTGCCATCACTACGGGGGCCGGGCCTGGAAACACCATATATTTT.

CDR3 nucleotides: TGTGCCAGTAGACAGGGGGCGGGAGCTTTCTTT. Its translation is CASRQGAGAFF. The chain joins TRBV19 to TRBJ1-1, with 9 bases fitting TRBD1. The CDR3 consists of 11 residues. The V and J ends lost 6 bases and 10 bases, in that order; junction bases with no gene match: 3. Germline CDR1 and CDR2: LNHDA and SQIVND (reference sequence).

In its sample, this clonotype was seen a few times. The chain combines TRBV29-1 with TRBJ1-1, with D uncertain. Trimming pared 6 bases from V and 6 bases from J, leaving 11 bases between. From germline, CDR1 is SQVTM and CDR2 ANQGSEA. This CDR3 region has 11 residues. CDR3 amino acids: CSVDVGAEAFF. The DNA for the CDR3 is TGCAGCGTGGACGTTGGGGCTGAAGCTTTCTTT.

V is TRBV2 and J is TRBJ1-2, with D perhaps TRBD1 (5 bases). This CDR3 is 15 amino acids long. Germline V gene lookup returns CDR1 SNHLY and CDR2 FYNNEI. Trimming removed 4 bases at V and 4 bases at J, with 16 bases between. CDR3 sequence reads: CASSVYGQGGYGYTF. In DNA, the CDR3 is TGTGCCAGCAGTGTGTATGGCCAGGGCGGCTATGGCTACACCTTC.

This clonotype was seen a few times. This rearrangement joins TRBV27 to TRBJ1-4; D ambiguous. Germline V gene lookup returns CDR1 MNHEY and CDR2 SMNVEV (reference sequence). Trimming took 2 bases from V and 0 from J, leaving 4 bases between them. The CDR3 spans 14 residues. The CDR3 region is CASSLRPTNEKLFF. In DNA, the CDR3 is TGTGCCAGCAGTTTAAGACCAACTAATGAAAAACTGTTTTTT.

This clonotype was picked up many times. The chain couples TRBV5-4 to TRBJ1-5, with D tentatively TRBD1 (5 bases). Germline values: CDR1 SGHNT, CDR2 YYREEE (reference sequence). This CDR3 has 16 amino acids. V was clipped by 0 bases and J by 0 bases, with 10 bases between them. The CDR3 region is CASSLDGTYSNQPQHF. The CDR3 DNA reads as TGTGCCAGCAGCTTGGACGGGACGTATAGCAATCAGCCCCAGCATTTT.

This clonotype has ten or more counts. The V call is TRBV5-1, the J call TRBJ2-5; 7 bases agree with TRBD1. The CDR3 has 15 amino acids. Unmatched junction bases numbered 7, after V lost 4 bases and J lost 1 base. The germline gives CDR1 SGHRS, CDR2 YFSETQ. CDR3: CASSADRVGQETQYF. The CDR3 nucleotides are TGCGCCAGCAGCGCCGACAGGGTGGGCCAAGAGACCCAGTACTTC.

The V and J genes are TRBV6-1 and TRBJ2-3, with D unresolved. The V and J ends lost 7 bases and 4 bases respectively, with 6 bases between them. CDR3 size: 11 residues. Germline loops: CDR1 MNHNS, CDR2 SASEGT. Here the CDR3 DNA reads TGTGCCAGCACCTTATCAGATACGCAGTATTTT. The encoded protein is CASTLSDTQYF.

Remarks on this clonotype: The junction and the germline gene differ at one end; a read error may be behind it. The V and J genes are TRBV19 and TRBJ2-7; unclear D gene. The CDR3 length is 14 residues. CDR1 and CDR2 from the germline V gene are LNHDA and SQIVND (reference sequence). This CDR3 is CASSIGVTNYEQHF. The DNA for the CDR3 is TGTGCTAGTAGTATAGGTGTTACGAACTACGAGCAGCACTTC.

The chain's CDR3 is CAISELGSGANVLTF. The CDR3 nucleotides read TGTGCCATCAGTGAGTTGGGTTCTGGGGCCAACGTCCTGACTTTC. The rearrangement links TRBV10-3 to TRBJ2-6; no definite D call. The V end lost 1 base, the J end lost 1 base, and 5 bases lay between the germline ends. Germline values: CDR1 ENHRY, CDR2 SYGVKD. This CDR3 is 15 amino acids long.

This clonotype was counted ten times or more. This chain joins TRBV7-8 and TRBJ2-3; D tentatively fits TRBD1 or TRBD2 (5 bases each). Trimming left V 1 base short and J 4 bases short, with 9 bases between. This CDR3 spans 14 amino acids. Looked up from germline, CDR1 is SGHVS and CDR2 is FQNEAQ. The CDR3 DNA reads TGTGCCAGCAGCTTAGAAGGGGACGCAGATACGCAGTATTTT. This encodes CASSLEGDADTQYF.

The table lists this clonotype with a count of one. Just one base apart from a much larger clone, this may be a read error. This chain uses TRBV6-1 with TRBJ2-7; 8 bases align to TRBD2. Trimming removed 8 bases from V and 1 base from J; junction bases left unmatched: 7. Germline CDR1 is MNHNS and CDR2 is SASEGT. The length of the CDR3 is 14 residues. As DNA, the CDR3 is TGTGCCAGCGGTCTTATAGCGGGATCCTACGAGCAGTACTTC. This translates into CASGLIAGSYEQYF.

The chain is built from TRBV19 and TRBJ2-7, with D unclear. Germline V gene lookup returns CDR1 LNHDA and CDR2 SQIVND (reference sequence). This CDR3 contains 14 residues. V was shortened by 0 bases and J by 1 base, with 7 bases between the two germline ends. The CDR3 spells CASSIDSTSYEQYF. DNA of the CDR3: TGTGCCAGTAGTATAGACTCCACATCCTACGAGCAGTACTTC.

The CDR3 is CAISESSDSLYSSPLHF. The CDR3 DNA reads as TGTGCCATCAGTGAGTCGAGTGATAGTCTCTATTCCTCACCCCTCCACTTT. The chain has TRBV10-3 and TRBJ1-6, with D unresolved. CDR3 size: 17 residues. The germline CDR1 and CDR2 sequences are ENHRY and SYGVKD. Trimming removed 0 bases from V and 10 bases from J, with 19 bases in between.

V usage is TRBV30 and J usage is TRBJ1-3; 7 nucleotides line up with TRBD1. The CDR3 consists of 13 residues. V was clipped by 4 bases and J by 11 bases; unmatched bases: 11. CDR1 is GTSNPN and CDR2 is SVGIG in the germline V gene (reference sequence). The CDR3 here is CAWKRRQGGSIYF. The CDR3 coding sequence is TGTGCCTGGAAGCGCCGTCAGGGGGGGTCCATATATTTT.

In its sample, this clonotype was seen a few times. The CDR3 is CASSLGSVGTGNTIYF. The CDR3 DNA reads TGTGCCAGTAGTCTGGGGTCAGTGGGAACTGGAAACACCATATATTTT. This sequence joins TRBV19 and TRBJ1-3; D gene unclear. Between the trimmed V and J ends, which lost 5 bases and 2 bases, there was a span of 16 bases. CDR1 LNHDA and CDR2 SQIVND come from the germline V gene (reference sequence). The CDR3 consists of 16 residues.

The rearrangement joins TRBV5-6 to TRBJ2-5, with D unclear. V was pared by 3 bases and J by 1 base, with 10 bases between. The CDR3 has 14 amino acids. Germline V gene lookup returns CDR1 SGHDT and CDR2 YYEEEE. The CDR3 bases are TGTGCCAGCAGCTCGCGACGGGCCCAAGAGACCCAGTACTTC. Translation gives CASSSRRAQETQYF.

The chain employs TRBV19 and TRBJ2-7; weak D call: TRBD2 (5 bases). The CDR3 extends over 16 amino acids. The V end was cut by 2 bases, the J end by 7 bases, with 21 bases between. The germline gives CDR1 LNHDA, CDR2 SQIVND (reference sequence). The CDR3 here is CASSISLGSRTGEQYF. The CDR3, as DNA: TGTGCCAGTAGTATAAGTTTAGGGAGCCGGACCGGGGAGCAGTACTTC.

The chain employs TRBV19 and TRBJ2-7; 9 bases match TRBD2. This CDR3 spans 15 amino acids. The germline gives CDR1 LNHDA, CDR2 SQIVND (reference sequence). J was trimmed by 0 bases and V by 9 bases; bases with no gene match: 9. CDR3 in DNA: TGTGCCAGCAGTTGGGCGGGAGGGTCCTCCTACGAGCAGTACTTC. Protein product: CASSWAGGSSYEQYF.

The V and J genes are TRBV2 and TRBJ2-2; TRBD2 might be the D (6 bases). Germline V CDR1 and CDR2: SNHLY, FYNNEI. This CDR3 is built from 15 residues. Trimming took off 5 bases at V and 5 bases at J, with 15 bases between the two ends. This chain's CDR3 is CASSRGLAGTGELFF. CDR3 DNA: TGTGCCAGCAGTCGGGGACTGGCAGGGACCGGGGAGCTGTTTTTT.

This clonotype was observed at least ten times. This sequence joins TRBV7-2 and TRBJ1-1, with 7 bases aligning to TRBD1. J lost 4 bases, V lost 3 bases, and 5 bases had no gene match. The CDR3 spans 14 residues. CDR1 and CDR2 from the germline V gene are SGHTA and FQGNSA. In DNA form, the CDR3 reads TGTGCCAGCAGCTTTACAGGGGTTGGCACTGAAGCTTTCTTT. Translation gives CASSFTGVGTEAFF.

The sample holds many counts of this clonotype. The CDR3 DNA is TGTGCCAGCAGCCGATTCACTAGGAGGGAGACCCAGTACTTC. It specifies CASSRFTRRETQYF. The chain employs TRBV11-2 and TRBJ2-5; D perhaps matches TRBD2 (5 bases). The CDR3 length is 14 residues. V dropped 5 bases and J dropped 5 bases, with 15 bases sitting between them. CDR1 and CDR2 from the germline V gene are SGHAT and FQNNGV.

The count of this clonotype is one. The genes are TRBV6-1 and TRBJ2-3; 7 positions agree with TRBD2. This CDR3 has 16 amino acids. Germline CDR1 and CDR2: MNHNS and SASEGT. V shed 3 bases, J shed 1 base, and the junction held 7 bases outside the gene matches. CDR3 DNA: TGTGCCAGCAGTGAGAAGGGCGGGAGAGGCACAGATACGCAGTATTTT. It encodes CASSEKGGRGTDTQYF.

As to this clonotype: Being one base from a much bigger clone, this may be a read error. The chain couples TRBV6-1 to TRBJ2-5; D gene ambiguous. The V gene lost 8 bases and the J gene lost 2 bases, with 12 bases spanning the gap. The CDR3 runs to 13 residues. Germline V CDR1 and CDR2: MNHNS, SASEGT. CDR3: CASAPETQETQYF. CDR3 DNA sequence: TGTGCCAGCGCCCCGGAGACACAAGAGACCCAGTACTTC.

The CDR3 loop reads CASSLSGFATDTQYF. In DNA form, the CDR3 reads TGCGCCAGCAGCTTATCGGGATTCGCCACAGATACGCAGTATTTT. The V and J genes are TRBV5-1 and TRBJ2-3, with TRBD2 as a possible D gene (5 bases). Germline loops: CDR1 SGHRS, CDR2 YFSETQ. CDR3 length: 15 amino acids. V was trimmed by 2 bases and J by 2 bases, leaving 12 bases between them.

This chain joins TRBV24-1 and TRBJ2-2, with D possibly TRBD2 on 5 matching bases. V was pared by 8 bases and J by 3 bases, with 12 bases between. Germline lookup yields CDR1 KGHDR and CDR2 SFDVKD. The CDR3 extends over 14 amino acids. The CDR3 is CATKSSGYTGELFF. The DNA for the CDR3 is TGTGCCACCAAATCCTCGGGATACACCGGGGAGCTGTTTTTT.

This chain links TRBV4-1 with TRBJ2-1, with D perhaps matching TRBD2 (6 bases). Trimming left V 3 bases short and J 1 base short, with 10 bases between. CDR1 and CDR2 from the germline V gene are MGHRA and YSYEKL. The CDR3 has 15 amino acids. As DNA, the CDR3 is TGCGCCAGCAGCCAGTCCGGGACTTCCTACAATGAGCAGTTCTTC. Protein product: CASSQSGTSYNEQFF.

In this sample, this clonotype turned up many times. V and J are TRBV19 and TRBJ2-7; tentatively, D is TRBD1 or TRBD2 (6 bases each). Trimming removed 5 bases at V and 6 bases at J, with 23 bases between. The CDR3 loop spans 16 amino acids. Germline V gene lookup returns CDR1 LNHDA and CDR2 SQIVND (reference sequence). CDR3 DNA: TGTGCCAGTAGTGCCAGGGACGGGACAACCGGGGGCGAGCAGTACTTC. Encoded protein: CASSARDGTTGGEQYF.

This clonotype has at least ten counts. The genes are TRBV20-1 and TRBJ2-1; D remains unclear. The CDR3 has 13 residues. V was pared by 3 bases and J by 3 bases, with 9 bases between. Germline V CDR1 and CDR2: DFQATT, SNEGSKA (reference sequence). CDR3 protein: CSASVLNYNEQFF. Written as DNA, the CDR3 is TGCAGTGCTAGTGTACTAAACTACAATGAGCAGTTCTTC.

The rearrangement uses TRBV7-9 and TRBJ1-2; 8 positions match TRBD1. CDR1 and CDR2 from the germline V gene are SEHNR and FQNEAQ (reference sequence). V shed 4 bases and J 2 bases; nucleotides not matched to a gene: 3. This CDR3 is built from 14 residues. Here the CDR3 DNA reads TGTGCCAGCAGCTCCGGACAGGGAAACTATGGCTACACCTTC. The encoded protein is CASSSGQGNYGYTF.

This chain links TRBV15 with TRBJ1-6; weak D call: TRBD1 (5 bases). Germline V CDR1 and CDR2: LNHNV, YYDKDF (reference sequence). The CDR3 totals 14 residues. V lost 3 bases, J lost 9 bases, and 12 bases lay in between. This CDR3 is CATSRGTRSSPLHF. The CDR3 bases are TGTGCCACCAGCAGGGGGACCAGGAGTTCACCCCTCCACTTT.